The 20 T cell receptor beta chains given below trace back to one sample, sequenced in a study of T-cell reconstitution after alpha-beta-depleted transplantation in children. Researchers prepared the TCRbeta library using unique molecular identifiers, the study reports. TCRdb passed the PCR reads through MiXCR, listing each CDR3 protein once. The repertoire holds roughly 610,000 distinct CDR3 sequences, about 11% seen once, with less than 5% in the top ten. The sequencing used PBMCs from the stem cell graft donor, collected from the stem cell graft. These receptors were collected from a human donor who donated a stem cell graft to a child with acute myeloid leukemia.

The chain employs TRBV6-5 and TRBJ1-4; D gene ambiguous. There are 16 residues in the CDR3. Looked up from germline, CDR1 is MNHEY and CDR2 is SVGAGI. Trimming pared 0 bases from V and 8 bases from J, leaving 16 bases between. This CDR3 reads CASSYSSDSIFEKLFF. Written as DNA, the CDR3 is TGTGCCAGCAGTTACTCGTCGGATTCGATATTCGAAAAACTGTTTTTT.

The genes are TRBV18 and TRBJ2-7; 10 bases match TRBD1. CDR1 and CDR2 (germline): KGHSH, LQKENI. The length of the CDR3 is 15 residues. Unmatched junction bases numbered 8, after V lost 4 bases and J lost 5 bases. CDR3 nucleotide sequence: TGTGCCAGCTCACTCCTAGAGACAGGGGGCCACGAGCAGTACTTC. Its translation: CASSLLETGGHEQYF.

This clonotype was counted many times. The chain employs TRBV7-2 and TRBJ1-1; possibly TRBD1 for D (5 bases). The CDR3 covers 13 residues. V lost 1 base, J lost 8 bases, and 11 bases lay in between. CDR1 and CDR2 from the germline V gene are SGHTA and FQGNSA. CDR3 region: CASSLDPGLEAFF. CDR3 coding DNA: TGTGCCAGCAGCTTAGATCCGGGGCTAGAAGCTTTCTTT. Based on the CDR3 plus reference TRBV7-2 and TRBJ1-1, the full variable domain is GAGVSQSPSNKVTEKGKDVELRCDPISGHTALYWYRQSLGQGLEFLIYFQGNSAPDKSGLPSDRFSAERTGGSVSTLTIQRTQQEDSAVYLCASSLDPGLEAFFGQGTRLTVV.

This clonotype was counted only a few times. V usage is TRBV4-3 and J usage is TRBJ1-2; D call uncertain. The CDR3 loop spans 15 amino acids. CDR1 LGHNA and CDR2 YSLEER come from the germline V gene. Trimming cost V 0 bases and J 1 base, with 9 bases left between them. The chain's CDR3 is CASSQDPTINYGYTF. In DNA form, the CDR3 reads TGCGCCAGCAGCCAAGATCCGACAATTAACTATGGCTACACCTTC.

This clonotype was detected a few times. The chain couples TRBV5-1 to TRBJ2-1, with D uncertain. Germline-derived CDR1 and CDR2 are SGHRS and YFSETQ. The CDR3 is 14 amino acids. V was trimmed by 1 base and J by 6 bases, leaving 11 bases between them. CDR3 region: CASSLSRQSNEQFF. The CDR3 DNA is TGCGCCAGCAGCTTGAGCCGGCAGAGCAATGAGCAGTTCTTC.

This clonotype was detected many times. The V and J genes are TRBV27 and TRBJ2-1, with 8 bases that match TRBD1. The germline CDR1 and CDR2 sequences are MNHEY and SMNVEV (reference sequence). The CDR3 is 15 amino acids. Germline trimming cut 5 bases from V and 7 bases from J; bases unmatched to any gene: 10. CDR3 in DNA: TGTGCCAGCAGTGTAGAATCCAGGGGGCGAAATGAGCAGTTCTTC. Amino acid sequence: CASSVESRGRNEQFF.

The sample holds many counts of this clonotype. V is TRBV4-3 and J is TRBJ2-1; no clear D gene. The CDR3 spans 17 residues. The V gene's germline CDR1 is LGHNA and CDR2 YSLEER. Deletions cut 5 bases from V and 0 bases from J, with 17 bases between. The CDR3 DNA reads TGCGCCAGCAGCGCTATGGCGATCCAGGACTCCTACAATGAGCAGTTCTTC. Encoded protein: CASSAMAIQDSYNEQFF.

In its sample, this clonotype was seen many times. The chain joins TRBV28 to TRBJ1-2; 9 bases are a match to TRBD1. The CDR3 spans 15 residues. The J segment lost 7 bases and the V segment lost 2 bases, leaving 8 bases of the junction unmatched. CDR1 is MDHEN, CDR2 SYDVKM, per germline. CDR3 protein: CASSLPQGAMGGYTF. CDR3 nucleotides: TGTGCCAGCAGTTTACCACAGGGGGCGATGGGTGGCTACACCTTC.

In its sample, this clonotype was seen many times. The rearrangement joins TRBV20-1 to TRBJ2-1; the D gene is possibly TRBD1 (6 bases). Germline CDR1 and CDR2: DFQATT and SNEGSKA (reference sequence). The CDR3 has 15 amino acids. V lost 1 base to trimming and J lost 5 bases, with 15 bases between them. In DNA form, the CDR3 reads TGCAGTGCTAGAGTAAGAAAGGACAGACACAATGAGCAGTTCTTC. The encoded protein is CSARVRKDRHNEQFF.

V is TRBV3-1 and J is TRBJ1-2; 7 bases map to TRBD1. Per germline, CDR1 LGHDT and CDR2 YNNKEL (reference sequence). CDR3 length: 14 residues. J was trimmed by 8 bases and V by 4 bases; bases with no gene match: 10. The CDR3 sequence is CASSPWQQGKGYTF. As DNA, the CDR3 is TGTGCCAGCAGCCCATGGCAACAGGGGAAGGGCTACACCTTC.

CDR3 loop: CASAGGLSNYGYTF. Written as DNA, the CDR3 is TGTGCCAGCGCCGGGGGACTTTCTAACTATGGCTACACCTTC. The V and J genes are TRBV7-2 and TRBJ1-2, with D possibly TRBD1 on 5 matching bases. Germline CDR1 is SGHTA and CDR2 is FQGNSA. Trimming pared 8 bases from V and 0 bases from J, leaving 13 bases between. This CDR3 is 14 amino acids long.

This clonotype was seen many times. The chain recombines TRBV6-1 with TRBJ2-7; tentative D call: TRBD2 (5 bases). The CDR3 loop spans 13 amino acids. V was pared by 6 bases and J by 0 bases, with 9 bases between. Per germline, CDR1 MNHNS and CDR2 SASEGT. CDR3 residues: CASRWSGSYEQYF. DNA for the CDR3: TGTGCCAGCAGATGGAGCGGCTCCTACGAGCAGTACTTC.

The CDR3 loop reads CASSLTGGEGNTIYF. The CDR3 coding sequence is TGCGCCAGCAGCTTAACAGGGGGCGAGGGAAACACCATATATTTT. V usage is TRBV5-1 and J usage is TRBJ1-3; 9 nucleotides agree with TRBD1. The CDR3 is 15 residues long. The V and J ends lost 2 bases and 4 bases, in that order; junction bases with no gene match: 4. The germline CDR1 and CDR2 sequences are SGHRS and YFSETQ.

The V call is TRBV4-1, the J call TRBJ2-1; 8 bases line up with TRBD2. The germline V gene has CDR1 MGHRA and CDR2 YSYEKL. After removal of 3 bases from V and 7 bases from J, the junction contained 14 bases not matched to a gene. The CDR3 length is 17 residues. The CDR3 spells CASSQGAGSGSANEQFF. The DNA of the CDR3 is TGCGCCAGCAGCCAGGGGGCTGGAAGCGGGAGCGCGAATGAGCAGTTCTTC.

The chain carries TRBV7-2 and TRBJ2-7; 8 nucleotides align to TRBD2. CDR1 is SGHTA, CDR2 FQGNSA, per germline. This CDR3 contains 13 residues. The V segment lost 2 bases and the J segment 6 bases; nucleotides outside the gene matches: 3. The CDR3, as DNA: TGTGCCAGCAGCTTACGGCTAGCGGGCGAGCAGTACTTC. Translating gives CASSLRLAGEQYF.

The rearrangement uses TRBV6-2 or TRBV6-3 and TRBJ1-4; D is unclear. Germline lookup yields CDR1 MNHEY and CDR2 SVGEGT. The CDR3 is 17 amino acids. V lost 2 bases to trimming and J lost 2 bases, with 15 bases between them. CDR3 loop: CASSYGVIQATNEKLFF. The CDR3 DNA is TGTGCCAGCAGTTACGGTGTCATACAAGCGACTAATGAAAAACTGTTTTTT.

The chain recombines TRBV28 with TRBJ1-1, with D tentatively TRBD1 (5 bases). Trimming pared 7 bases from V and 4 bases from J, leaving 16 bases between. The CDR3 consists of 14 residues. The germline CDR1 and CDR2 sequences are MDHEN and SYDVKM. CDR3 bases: TGTGCCAGCACCTCATCGGACGGGGGCACTGAAGCTTTCTTT. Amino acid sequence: CASTSSDGGTEAFF.

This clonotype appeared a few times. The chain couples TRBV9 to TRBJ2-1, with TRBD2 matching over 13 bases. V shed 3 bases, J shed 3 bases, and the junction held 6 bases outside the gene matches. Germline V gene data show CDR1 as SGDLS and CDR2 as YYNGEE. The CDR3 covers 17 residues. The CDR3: CASSAEGLAGIYNEQFF. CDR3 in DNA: TGTGCCAGCAGCGCCGAGGGACTAGCGGGGATCTACAATGAGCAGTTCTTC.

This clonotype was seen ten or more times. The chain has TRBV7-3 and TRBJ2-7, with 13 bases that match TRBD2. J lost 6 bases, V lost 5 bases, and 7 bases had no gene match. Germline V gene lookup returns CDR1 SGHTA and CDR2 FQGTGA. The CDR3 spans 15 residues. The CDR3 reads CASSAGTSGIAEQYF. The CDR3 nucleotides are TGTGCCAGCAGCGCAGGGACTAGCGGGATAGCCGAGCAGTACTTC.

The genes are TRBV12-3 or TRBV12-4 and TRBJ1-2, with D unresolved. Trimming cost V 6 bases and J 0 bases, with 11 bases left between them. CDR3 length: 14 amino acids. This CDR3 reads CASRLANPNYGYTF. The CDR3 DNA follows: TGTGCCAGCAGACTGGCCAATCCTAACTATGGCTACACCTTC.